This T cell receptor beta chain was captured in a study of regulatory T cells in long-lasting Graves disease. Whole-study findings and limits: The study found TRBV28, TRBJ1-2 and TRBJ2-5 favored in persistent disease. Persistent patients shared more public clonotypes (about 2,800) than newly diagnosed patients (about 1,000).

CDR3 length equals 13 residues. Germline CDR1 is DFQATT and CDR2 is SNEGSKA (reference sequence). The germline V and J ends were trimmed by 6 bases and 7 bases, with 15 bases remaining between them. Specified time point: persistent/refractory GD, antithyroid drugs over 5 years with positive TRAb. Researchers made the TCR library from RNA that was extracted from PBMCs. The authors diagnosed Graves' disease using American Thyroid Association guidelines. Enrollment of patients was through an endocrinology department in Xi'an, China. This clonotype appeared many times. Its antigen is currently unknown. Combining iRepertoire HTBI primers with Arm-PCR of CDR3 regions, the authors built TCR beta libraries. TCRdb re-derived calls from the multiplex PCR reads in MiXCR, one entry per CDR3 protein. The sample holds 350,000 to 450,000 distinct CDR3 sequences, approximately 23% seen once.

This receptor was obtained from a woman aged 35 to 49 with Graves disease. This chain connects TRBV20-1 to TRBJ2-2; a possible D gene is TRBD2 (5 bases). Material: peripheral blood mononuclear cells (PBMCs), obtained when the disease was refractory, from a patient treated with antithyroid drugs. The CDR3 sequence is CSATLGSGGELFF. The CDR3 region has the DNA TGCAGTGCCACGCTAGGGAGTGGCGGGGAGCTGTTTTTT.